This T cell receptor (beta chain) came from a study of blood T cell repertoires in COVID-19. Study context: Some COVID-19 samples were acute and others convalescent; all came from the United States, Italy and Spain. In each case, the material was cDNA or gDNA derived from T cells, B-cell-depleted T cells, or PBMCs.

In the original processing: Reference gene primers were amplified, and this amplification served to estimate nucleated cell counts. Libraries were prepared by immunoSEQ multiplex PCR; TCRdb keeps only in-frame clonotypes and omits some of them. For V, J and clone size, that table is used; D and trimming come from the DNA. The profile shows approximately 92,000 clones, 82% of them singletons. The CDR3 length is 14 residues. V lost 3 bases and J lost 4, with 15 bases in between. Germline-derived CDR1 and CDR2 are GTSNPN and SVGIG (reference sequence). This sequence was found in an older man with acute or convalescent COVID-19. Sequences were obtained from peripheral blood. V is TRBV30 and J is TRBJ2-5, with D possibly matching TRBD1 (6 bases). CDR3 sequence: CAWRFGAGVETQYF. The CDR3 nucleotides read TGTGCCTGGAGGTTTGGGGCAGGGGTAGAGACCCAGTACTTC.